This TCR beta chain was captured in a study of blood T cell repertoires in COVID-19. Study-wide context: Italy, Spain and the United States were the sources of the convalescent and acute COVID-19 samples.

As originally analysed: The assay estimated nucleated cells by amplifying reference gene primers. Profiled with immunoSEQ multiplex PCR; TCRdb holds only in-frame clones, not every one. V and J calls and clone size are given by that table; D and trimming were obtained from the DNA. This sample yields more than 200,000 clones, of which about nine tenths are seen a single time; roughly 5.7% belongs to the top ten. V trimming: 6 bases; J trimming: 3 bases; junction bases outside the gene matches: 8. This CDR3 comprises 16 residues. CDR1 and CDR2 (germline): LNHDA, SQIVND (reference sequence). This clonotype originated in an older man with acute or convalescent COVID-19. V and J are TRBV19 and TRBJ2-6; TRBD1 agrees at 7 bases. Sequenced sample: peripheral blood. DNA for the CDR3: TGTGCCAGTAGCCGACAGGGTTTAGGTGGGGCCAACGTCCTGACTTTC. Translation: CASSRQGLGGANVLTF.